This is a list of T cell receptor beta chains from one sample in a study of shared clonotypes between healthy human individuals. Measured with immunoSEQ multiplex PCR; TCRdb has only the in-frame clones, and not every one. The sample shows more than 150,000 clones, 60% to 75% of them seen only once. Sequenced sample: memory CD4+ T cells sorted from blood. All receptors come from a man aged 25-45 years in good health. The CDR3 runs from the conserved cysteine through the conserved F or W. Each record gives: V gene, J gene, D gene, clone size, CDR3 protein, CDR3 DNA. A D gene is named only where the DNA matches it firmly. The listing skips clone size in some rows; elsewhere it reads once, few, many or a size class.

TRBV27	TRBJ2-2	TRBD2	NA	CARDAPRTSGRASGGELFF	TGTGCCAGAGACGCCCCGCGGACTAGCGGGAGGGCCTCGGGCGGGGAGCTGTTTTTT
TRBV28	TRBJ2-7	NA	NA	CASREPRGSSYEQYF	TGTGCCAGCAGAGAACCTAGAGGAAGTAGCTACGAGCAGTACTTC
TRBV19	TRBJ2-7	TRBD2	NA	CASSIYGGRASNEQYF	TGTGCCAGTAGTATTTACGGCGGGAGGGCCTCCAACGAGCAGTACTTC
TRBV11-3	TRBJ1-5	NA	NA	CASSLILTWGYSNQPQHF	TGTGCCAGCAGCTTAATCCTCACTTGGGGCTATAGCAATCAGCCCCAGCATTTT
TRBV7-9	TRBJ2-2	NA	NA	CASSPITERSTGELFF	TGTGCCAGCAGCCCGATCACAGAGCGGAGCACCGGGGAGCTGTTTTTT
TRBV25-1	TRBJ1-3	NA	NA	CASSEPGSSGNTIYF	TGTGCCAGCAGTGAACCTGGTAGCTCTGGAAACACCATATATTTT
TRBV27	TRBJ1-5	NA	NA	CASTSNGQPQHF	TGTGCCAGCACTTCAAATGGTCAGCCCCAGCATTTT
TRBV28	TRBJ2-4	TRBD2	NA	CASSWTSGAKNIQYF	TGTGCCAGCAGTTGGACTAGCGGAGCCAAAAACATTCAGTACTTC
TRBV28	TRBJ1-2	NA	few	CASTSGSNYGYTF	TGTGCCAGCACCTCGGGGTCGAACTATGGCTACACCTTC
TRBV11-1	TRBJ2-7	TRBD1	NA	CASSLVTGGEQYF	TGTGCCAGCAGCTTAGTCACAGGGGGCGAGCAGTACTTC
TRBV5-1	TRBJ2-5	TRBD2	NA	CASSLTSGRPETQYF	TGCGCCAGCAGCTTGACTAGCGGGAGGCCTGAGACCCAGTACTTC
TRBV6-5	TRBJ2-6	NA	NA	CASRTPGANVLTF	TGTGCCAGCAGGACGCCTGGGGCCAACGTCCTGACTTTC
TRBV7-2	TRBJ2-7	TRBD1	NA	CASSLGRAGGLYKYF	TGTGCCAGCAGCTTAGGTAGGGCAGGGGGCCTATACAAGTACTTC
TRBV27	TRBJ2-1	TRBD2	few	CASSFNPSGGEEQFF	TGTGCCAGCAGCTTTAACCCCAGCGGGGGTGAGGAGCAGTTCTTC
TRBV7-8	TRBJ1-1	NA	NA	CASRLGGYTEAFF	TGTGCCAGCCGCCTAGGGGGTTACACTGAAGCTTTCTTT
TRBV7-6	TRBJ1-1	NA	few	CASSLSPGAEAFF	TGTGCCAGCAGCTTATCTCCGGGTGCGGAAGCTTTCTTT
TRBV18	TRBJ2-3	NA	NA	CASSPVAEGSTDTQYF	TGTGCCAGCTCACCAGTTGCGGAGGGTAGCACAGATACGCAGTATTTT
TRBV10-2	TRBJ2-5	TRBD1	many	CASSPTGRQETQYF	TGCGCCAGCAGCCCGACAGGGCGGCAAGAGACCCAGTACTTC
TRBV5-1	TRBJ2-3	TRBD2	few	CASSRAGGSTDTQYF	TGCGCCAGCAGCCGAGCGGGAGGTAGCACAGATACGCAGTATTTT
TRBV4-2	TRBJ2-2	TRBD2	NA	CASSPGTSGSLAGELFF	TGTGCCAGCAGTCCAGGGACTAGCGGGAGTTTGGCCGGGGAGCTGTTTTTT
TRBV28	TRBJ2-5	NA	NA	CASSYWRGAETQYF	TGTGCCAGCAGTTATTGGCGGGGTGCGGAGACCCAGTACTTC
TRBV28	TRBJ1-4	NA	NA	CASSGVEEKLFF	TGTGCCAGCAGTGGGGTTGAGGAAAAACTGTTTTTT
TRBV6-5	TRBJ2-5	NA	NA	CASGPRGGETQYF	TGTGCCAGCGGACCGAGGGGGGGGGAGACCCAGTACTTC
TRBV6-1	TRBJ2-1	NA	NA	CASSLSSGEQFF	TGTGCCAGCAGTTTATCCTCCGGGGAGCAGTTCTTC
TRBV5-1	TRBJ2-1	NA	NA	CASTPGAGVMYEQFF	TGCGCCAGCACCCCGGGGGCGGGGGTTATGTATGAGCAGTTCTTC
TRBV7-2	TRBJ2-1	NA	NA	CASSFHPAYNEQFF	TGTGCCAGCAGCTTTCATCCAGCGTACAATGAGCAGTTCTTC
TRBV28	TRBJ2-7	TRBD1	NA	CASSSDRGYDYEQYF	TGTGCCAGCAGCTCCGACAGGGGCTATGACTACGAGCAGTACTTC
TRBV27	TRBJ2-2	NA	NA	CASSLSGTPPGELFF	TGTGCCAGCAGTTTATCCGGGACCCCCCCCGGGGAGCTGTTTTTT
TRBV12-5	TRBJ2-1	TRBD2	few	CASGLSLAGYNEQFF	TGTGCTAGTGGTTTGTCACTAGCGGGATACAATGAGCAGTTCTTC
TRBV25-1	TRBJ2-3	TRBD2	NA	CASSEAKLAADTQYF	TGTGCCAGCAGTGAAGCAAAGCTAGCGGCGGATACGCAGTATTTT
TRBV5-1	TRBJ2-7	NA	NA	CASSLEGGIVLEQYF	TGCGCCAGCAGCTTGGAAGGGGGAATTGTGCTTGAGCAGTACTTC
TRBV5-5	TRBJ2-5	NA	NA	CASSLDVGYDAQYF	TGTGCCAGCAGCTTGGATGTGGGGTATGACGCCCAGTACTTC
TRBV2	TRBJ2-7	NA	NA	CASSPHFAQYEQYF	TGTGCCAGCAGTCCCCACTTCGCACAATACGAGCAGTACTTC
TRBV5-5	TRBJ1-2	NA	many	CASSPGGANYGYTF	TGTGCCAGCAGCCCGGGGGGAGCTAACTATGGCTACACCTTC
TRBV18	TRBJ2-7	TRBD2	NA	CASSPPRKRGNNYEQYF	TGTGCCAGCTCACCACCGCGCAAGCGGGGGAACAACTACGAGCAGTACTTC
TRBV7-9	TRBJ2-7	TRBD1	NA	CASSLIIGTGFTYEQYF	TGTGCCAGCAGCTTAATTATCGGGACAGGGTTCACCTACGAGCAGTACTTC
TRBV4-1	TRBJ1-4	NA	once	CASSQAVGGNEKLFF	TGCGCCAGCAGCCAGGCCGTAGGAGGGAATGAAAAACTGTTTTTT
TRBV5-6	TRBJ2-1	TRBD1	NA	CASSRRGTGALTGRARFF	TGTGCCAGCAGCCGCCGAGGGACAGGCGCACTAACTGGAAGAGCTAGGTTCTTC
TRBV5-1	TRBJ2-2	TRBD1	NA	CASSEAAQGDTGELFF	TGCGCCAGCAGCGAGGCGGCACAGGGGGACACCGGGGAGCTGTTTTTT
TRBV7-2	TRBJ2-5	TRBD1	NA	CASSLLSGTGEETQYF	TGTGCCAGCAGCTTACTTTCCGGGACAGGTGAAGAGACCCAGTACTTC
TRBV11-2	TRBJ2-5	NA	NA	CASSSVRGLIRETQYF	TGTGCCAGCAGCTCAGTACGGGGCCTCATCCGAGAGACCCAGTACTTC
TRBV9	TRBJ2-5	NA	NA	CASSPTAAQETQYF	TGTGCCAGCAGCCCGACGGCAGCGCAAGAGACCCAGTACTTC
TRBV2	TRBJ1-5	NA	NA	CASSSYYSNQPQHF	TGTGCCAGCAGTTCGTACTATAGCAATCAGCCCCAGCATTTT
TRBV10-1	TRBJ2-5	TRBD1	NA	CASSEHRGQETQYF	TGCGCCAGCAGTGAGCACAGGGGGCAAGAGACCCAGTACTTC
TRBV18	TRBJ1-1	TRBD1	NA	CASGGQANTEAFF	TGTGCCAGCGGTGGACAGGCGAACACTGAAGCTTTCTTT
TRBV6-1	TRBJ2-4	NA	NA	CASSELWQRIAKNIQYF	TGTGCCAGCAGTGAACTTTGGCAGCGCATAGCCAAAAACATTCAGTACTTC
TRBV7-6	TRBJ2-1	NA	once	CASSLRRAVDPGNEQFF	TGTGCCAGCAGCCTGCGAAGGGCGGTGGATCCCGGTAATGAGCAGTTCTTC
TRBV9	TRBJ2-2	TRBD2	NA	CASSALAGVVGGELFF	TGTGCCAGCAGCGCACTAGCGGGAGTCGTTGGCGGGGAGCTGTTTTTT
TRBV10-2	TRBJ2-4	NA	NA	CASIPDLAKNIQYF	TGCGCCAGCATCCCGGACCTAGCCAAAAACATTCAGTACTTC
TRBV29-1	TRBJ2-5	TRBD2	NA	CSVETAGAETQYF	TGCAGCGTTGAAACAGCGGGAGCGGAGACCCAGTACTTC
TRBV28	TRBJ2-2	NA	NA	CASSFLVGVTGELFF	TGTGCCAGCAGTTTTCTTGTCGGGGTCACCGGGGAGCTGTTTTTT
TRBV9	TRBJ1-2	TRBD1	NA	CASSPGQGFGGYTF	TGTGCCAGCAGCCCGGGACAGGGGTTCGGAGGCTACACCTTC
TRBV5-5	TRBJ2-3	TRBD2	NA	CASRGTSGSDTQYF	TGTGCCAGCAGAGGGACTAGCGGGTCAGATACGCAGTATTTT